Listed here are 16 T cell receptor beta chains from one sample, sequenced in a study of blood T cell repertoires in COVID-19. TCRdb's table, derived via immunoSEQ multiplex PCR, lists solely in-frame clones and lacks some. The sample gives about 100,000 clones, around 90% of which show up once; 5.5% to 8% is in the top ten. The sequenced sample was peripheral blood. These receptors originate from a woman aged 55-69 years with acute or convalescent COVID-19.

This chain uses TRBV7-4 with TRBJ1-1; 12 nucleotides match TRBD1. There are 16 residues in the CDR3. J was trimmed by 3 bases and V by 2 bases; bases with no gene match: 4. Germline lookup yields CDR1 SGHVT and CDR2 SQSDAQ. In DNA form, the CDR3 reads TGTGCCAGCAGCTTACCTTGGGACAGGGGGCACACTGAAGCTTTCTTT. Amino acid sequence: CASSLPWDRGHTEAFF.

J is TRBJ2-7 and V is TRBV3-1 (or the pseudogene TRBV3-2); D is perhaps TRBD1 (6 bases). Per the germline V gene, CDR1 is LGHDT and CDR2 is YNNKEL (reference sequence). This CDR3 is 14 amino acids long. V shed 0 bases and J shed 1 base, with 7 bases lying between them. The CDR3 DNA is TGTGCCAGCAGCCAAGACAGGGGATCCTACGAGCAGTACTTC. It specifies CASSQDRGSYEQYF.

The rearrangement joins TRBV7-5 to TRBJ2-7; TRBD1 was called by the table and not checked on the DNA. TRBV7-5 represents a pseudogene. This CDR3 is built from 13 residues. DNA of the CDR3: TGTGCCAGAAGCTTAATCAGGGGGCGCGAGCAGTACTTC. The encoded protein is CARSLIRGREQYF.

This CDR3 reads CASSRTGEVQNTEAFF. In DNA form, the CDR3 reads TGTGCCAGTAGTAGGACAGGGGAGGTACAGAACACTGAAGCTTTCTTT. This sequence joins TRBV19 and TRBJ1-1; 9 positions match TRBD1. Germline CDR1 and CDR2: LNHDA and SQIVND (reference sequence). This CDR3 comprises 16 residues. V lost 4 bases and J lost 1; bases outside the gene matches: 7.

This chain links TRBV7-3 with TRBJ2-3; the match to TRBD2 covers 12 bases. The CDR3 consists of 18 residues. V was clipped by 4 bases and J by 4 bases; unmatched bases: 12. Germline V lookup: CDR1 SGHTA, CDR2 FQGTGA. The CDR3 region is CASSSYTWTSGNSDTQYF. The CDR3 nucleotides read TGTGCCAGCAGCTCTTATACCTGGACTAGCGGGAATTCAGATACGCAGTATTTT.

The genes are TRBV11-3 and TRBJ1-1; 8 bases match TRBD1. The CDR3 totals 16 residues. With V trimmed by 3 bases and J by 1 base, 7 bases remained unmatched. Germline V gene sequence: CDR1 SGHNT, CDR2 YENEEA. CDR3 sequence: CASSLGQAWGNTEAFF. CDR3 sequence (DNA): TGTGCCAGCAGCTTGGGACAGGCATGGGGGAACACTGAAGCTTTCTTT.

Concerning this clone itself: No conserved phenylalanine or tryptophan is present at the end of the CDR3, so a read error is the likely explanation. It is unclear where the CDR3 begins or ends on the DNA, so no DNA is shown, and the CDR3 is as TCRdb lists it. This chain's CDR3 is CASSWDRRGL. The J gene is TRBJ1-4, the V gene TRBV6-5; the DNA was not compared with TRBD1, the D call given in the table. Germline V gene lookup returns CDR1 MNHEY and CDR2 SVGAGI. Ends included, the CDR3 has 10 residues.

This clone was recorded only once. This sequence joins TRBV7-2 and TRBJ2-3; 8 bases map to TRBD1. The CDR3 length is 13 residues. Germline CDR1 and CDR2: SGHTA and FQGNSA. With V trimmed by 4 bases and J by 6 bases, 3 bases remained unmatched. For the CDR3, the DNA is TGTGCCAGCAGCTCGGACAGGGCCGATACGCAGTATTTT. As protein: CASSSDRADTQYF.

The rearrangement uses TRBV10-3 and TRBJ1-2, with D unresolved. The V gene lost 4 bases and the J gene lost 3 bases, with 9 bases spanning the gap. The CDR3 loop spans 13 amino acids. Germline V gene sequence: CDR1 ENHRY, CDR2 SYGVKD. CDR3 bases: TGTGCCATCAGTGTTTATCAGGACTATGGCTACACCTTC. The encoded protein is CAISVYQDYGYTF.

The rearrangement links TRBV18 to TRBJ2-3, with D perhaps TRBD2 (6 bases). V gave up 1 base and J gave up 2 bases, with 10 bases separating them. The CDR3 has 15 residues. The germline gives CDR1 KGHSH, CDR2 LQKENI. CDR3 amino acids: CASSPRQRVTDTQYF. CDR3 DNA: TGTGCCAGCTCACCACGTCAGCGGGTCACAGATACGCAGTATTTT.

The V gene is TRBV3-1 (or the pseudogene TRBV3-2), the J gene TRBJ1-3, with D maybe TRBD1 (5 bases). The CDR3 covers 15 residues. V was cut by 4 bases and J by 3 bases, with 13 bases left in between. CDR1 and CDR2 from the germline V gene are LGHDT and YNNKEL (reference sequence). The CDR3 nucleotides read TGTGCCAGCAGCCCGGGACTCCTGAGTGGAAACACCATATATTTT. As protein: CASSPGLLSGNTIYF.

This rearrangement joins TRBV7-9 to TRBJ1-4; 7 positions agree with TRBD1. Unmatched junction bases numbered 3, after V lost 1 base and J lost 4 bases. CDR3 length: 15 residues. Germline CDR1 is SEHNR and CDR2 is FQNEAQ (reference sequence). The CDR3 is CASSLGDSINEKLFF. In DNA, the CDR3 is TGTGCCAGCAGCTTAGGGGACAGTATTAATGAAAAACTGTTTTTT.

The rearrangement uses TRBV2 and TRBJ1-5, with 9 positions matching TRBD1. V was clipped by 5 bases and J by 7 bases; unmatched bases: 9. CDR3 length: 15 residues. Germline assignment: CDR1 SNHLY and CDR2 FYNNEI. The CDR3 bases are TGTGCCAGCAGTATGGACAGGGGTGATCGACAGCCCCAGCATTTT. Translation: CASSMDRGDRQPQHF.

This rearrangement joins TRBV5-4 to TRBJ1-2; 9 bases map to TRBD1. The germline V gene has CDR1 SGHNT and CDR2 YYREEE (reference sequence). The CDR3 covers 14 residues. J lost 2 bases, V lost 4 bases, and 3 bases had no gene match. The CDR3 DNA reads TGTGCCAGCAGCGCTGGACAGGGGAACTATGGCTACACCTTC. Translated, it gives CASSAGQGNYGYTF.

The chain recombines TRBV18 with TRBJ1-2; 10 positions agree with TRBD1. This CDR3 comprises 15 residues. Losses at the gene ends were 4 bases for V and 4 bases for J; bases not matched to a gene: 6. The V gene's germline CDR1 is KGHSH and CDR2 LQKENI. The CDR3 DNA reads TGTGCCAGCTCACAAGGGACAGGGGCTGGCTATGGCTACACCTTC. Protein: CASSQGTGAGYGYTF.

This clone was found once. This chain connects TRBV7-2 to TRBJ1-6, with TRBD1 matching over 7 bases. The V and J ends lost 4 bases and 18 bases, in that order; junction bases with no gene match: 9. The CDR3 covers 12 residues. Germline V gene lookup returns CDR1 SGHTA and CDR2 FQGNSA. CDR3 in amino acids: CASSSTGTATHF. The CDR3 DNA is TGTGCCAGCAGCTCAACCGGGACAGCGACCCACTTT.